This is a list of T cell receptor beta chains from one sample in a study of blood T cell repertoires in COVID-19. The protocol was immunoSEQ multiplex PCR, while the TCRdb copy is restricted to in-frame clones and leaves out a portion. The sample has around 300,000 clones; around 85% are singletons. The sequencing sample was made of peripheral blood. Source of these receptors: a human donor in a cohort sampled during active COVID-19. Both conserved end residues are part of each CDR3. The order of the fields is J gene, clone size, V gene, D gene, CDR3 protein, CDR3 DNA. A D gene is named only where the DNA matches it firmly. Clone size is given for some rows only: seen once, a few or many times, or a class if the clone is expanded.

TRBJ2-7,.,TRBV6-5,TRBD1,CASSYYGTGEREQYF,TGTGCCAGCAGTTACTACGGGACAGGGGAGAGAGAGCAGTACTTC
TRBJ1-5,.,TRBV19,.,CASSIERDQPQHF,TGTGCCAGTAGTATAGAGAGGGATCAGCCCCAGCATTTT
TRBJ1-5,.,TRBV3-1/TRBV3-2,TRBD1,CASSQKPTGTGLNQPQHF,TGTGCCAGCAGCCAGAAACCAACCGGGACAGGGTTAAATCAGCCCCAGCATTTT
TRBJ2-3,.,TRBV28,.,CASSYKIDTQYF,TGTGCCAGCAGTTACAAGATAGATACGCAGTATTTT
TRBJ2-7,.,TRBV6-5,TRBD1,CASSSGQGAYEQYF,TGTGCCAGCAGTTCCGGACAGGGCGCCTACGAGCAGTACTTC
TRBJ1-2,.,TRBV2,.,CASSNWGDRGYTF,TGTGCCAGCAGCAACTGGGGGGACCGGGGCTACACCTTC
TRBJ1-6,.,TRBV5-1,TRBD1,CASSMGQNNSPLHF,TGCGCCAGCAGCATGGGACAGAATAATTCACCCCTCCACTTT
TRBJ2-3,.,TRBV11-2,.,CASSLGQGGFQQYF,TGTGCCAGCAGCTTAGGGCAAGGAGGCTTCCAGCAGTATTTT
TRBJ2-3,once,TRBV6-4,.,CASSDHEGVTDTQYF,TGTGCCAGCAGTGATCATGAGGGAGTAACCGATACGCAGTATTTT
TRBJ2-2,once,TRBV6-5,TRBD2,CASLALAGATGELFF,TGTGCCAGTCTGGCGCTAGCGGGGGCTACCGGGGAGCTGTTTTTT
TRBJ1-2,.,TRBV7-3,.,CASSLDPGGYGYTF,TGTGCCAGCAGCTTGGATCCGGGGGGCTATGGCTACACCTTC
TRBJ2-2,.,TRBV11-3,.,CASSLAVLGLNTGELFF,TGTGCCAGCAGCTTAGCTGTCTTAGGACTCAACACCGGGGAGCTGTTTTTT
TRBJ1-2,.,TRBV7-9,.,CASSFRDTVPNYGYTF,TGTGCCAGCAGCTTCCGGGACACGGTGCCTAACTATGGCTACACCTTC
TRBJ2-2,.,TRBV11-3,TRBD1,CASRGQLTGELFF,TGTGCCAGCAGGGGACAGCTCACCGGGGAGCTGTTTTTT
TRBJ1-6,once,TRBV18,.,CASSPPSGQYNSPLHF,TGTGCCAGCTCACCACCAAGTGGGCAGTATAATTCACCCCTCCACTTT
TRBJ1-1,.,TRBV9,.,CASSPHLGQLEAFF,TGTGCCAGCAGCCCCCACCTTGGACAGCTTGAAGCTTTCTTT
TRBJ2-6,.,TRBV4-1,.,CASSQVTQGISGANVLTF,TGCGCCAGCAGCCAAGTCACTCAGGGGATATCTGGGGCCAACGTCCTGACTTTC
TRBJ1-6,.,TRBV28,TRBD1,CASSLRQGSPLHF,TGTGCCAGCAGTTTGCGACAGGGTTCACCCCTCCACTTT
TRBJ2-5,.,TRBV19,TRBD1,CASSPSGTGRETQYF,TGTGCCAGTAGCCCCTCCGGGACAGGGAGGGAGACCCAGTACTTC
TRBJ2-7,few,TRBV6-2/TRBV6-3,TRBD2,CASSYSSGGAYEQYF,TGTGCCAGCAGTTACTCTAGCGGGGGGGCCTACGAGCAGTACTTC
TRBJ2-3,.,TRBV3-1/TRBV3-2,.,CASSQRGSTDTQYF,TGTGCCAGCAGCCAAAGGGGTTCCACAGATACGCAGTATTTT
TRBJ1-1,.,TRBV29-1,TRBD1,CSGLTGGTEAFF,TGCAGCGGCCTGACAGGGGGCACTGAAGCTTTCTTT
TRBJ1-1,.,TRBV5-1,.,CASSLAGGQAITEAFF,TGCGCCAGCAGCTTGGCAGGTGGGCAGGCGATCACTGAAGCTTTCTTT
TRBJ1-1,.,TRBV4-2,TRBD1,CASSQDRGTAFF,TGTGCCAGCAGCCAGGACAGGGGGACGGCTTTCTTT
TRBJ1-6,.,TRBV7-2,TRBD1,CASSPTGELWSPLHF,TGTGCCAGCAGCCCAACAGGGGAGCTTTGGTCACCCCTCCACTTT
TRBJ2-2,few,TRBV9,.,CASSVGGLLGGELFF,TGTGCCAGCAGCGTAGGAGGGTTATTGGGCGGGGAGCTGTTTTTT
TRBJ2-2,.,TRBV5-1,.,CASSVGGELFF,TGCGCCAGCAGCGTCGGCGGGGAGCTGTTTTTT
TRBJ2-1,.,TRBV28,TRBD2,CASSRPRQGGQLAGGANEQFF,TGTGCCAGCAGTAGACCCCGACAGGGCGGTCAGCTAGCGGGGGGAGCGAATGAGCAGTTCTTC
TRBJ1-6,.,TRBV9,TRBD1,CASSPDPEYRGIRSPLHF,TGTGCCAGCAGCCCCGACCCTGAATACAGGGGGATCCGTTCACCCCTCCACTTT
TRBJ2-2,.,TRBV27,.,CASSLGGSRKTGELFF,TGTGCCAGCAGTTTAGGGGGGTCAAGAAAAACCGGGGAGCTGTTTTTT
TRBJ1-3,.,TRBV6-1,TRBD1,CASSEVATGQGGNTIYF,TGTGCCAGCAGTGAAGTAGCCACGGGACAGGGGGGAAACACCATATATTTT
TRBJ1-1,once,TRBV7-9,.,CASSLVGAEAFF,TGTGCCAGCAGCTTAGTCGGGGCTGAAGCTTTCTTT
TRBJ1-6,few,TRBV5-4,TRBD1,CATGGQGISYNSPLHF,TGTGCCACCGGAGGACAGGGTATTTCCTATAATTCACCCCTCCACTTT
TRBJ1-2,.,TRBV9,TRBD1,CASSVGDRSGYTF,TGTGCCAGCAGCGTAGGGGACAGGTCTGGCTACACCTTC
TRBJ2-5,.,TRBV9,TRBD1,CASSVGDREKETQYF,TGTGCCAGCAGCGTTGGGGACAGGGAAAAAGAGACCCAGTACTTC
TRBJ1-6,few,TRBV7-7,TRBD1,CASSEPRDSYSPLHF,TGTGCCAGCAGCGAACCAAGGGACAGTTATTCACCCCTCCACTTT